The 14 T cell receptor beta chains reported below all come from one sample, sequenced in a study of cytotoxic CD8 clonotypes in ibrutinib-treated CLL. The data were produced by immunoSEQ multiplex PCR, yet TCRdb's version contains in-frame clones alone and is incomplete. The sample includes more than 300,000 clones, around four fifths of them seen just once. The input for sequencing was PBMCs, taken before ibrutinib treatment. The origin of the receptors is a human donor with chronic lymphocytic leukemia.

V gene TRBV19 combines with J gene TRBJ1-5; 7 nucleotides align to TRBD1. The germline V gene encodes CDR1 LNHDA and CDR2 SQIVND (reference sequence). CDR3 size: 17 residues. With 4 bases clipped from V and 1 base from J, the junction kept 10 bases outside the gene matches. The CDR3 reads CASSTLQGRVSNQPQHF. The CDR3 DNA reads TGTGCCAGTAGTACGTTACAGGGGCGTGTAAGCAATCAGCCCCAGCATTTT.

This sequence joins TRBV11-2 and TRBJ2-5, with 11 nucleotides matching TRBD2. The length of the CDR3 is 13 residues. V shed 6 bases, J shed 6 bases, and the junction held 3 bases outside the gene matches. Per germline, CDR1 SGHAT and CDR2 FQNNGV. The CDR3 DNA reads TGTGCCAGCAGACTAGCGGGAGAAAAGACCCAGTACTTC. Amino acid sequence: CASRLAGEKTQYF.

As DNA, the CDR3 is TGCGCCAGCAGTCTTTCAGCCCCGATGAACTACGAGCAGTACTTC. Residues: CASSLSAPMNYEQYF. J is TRBJ2-7 and V is TRBV23-1, with D unresolved. TRBV23-1 is an ORF; its function is uncertain. This CDR3 region has 15 residues. V was shortened by 4 bases and J by 3 bases, with 16 bases between the two germline ends.

CDR3 residues: CASSLDMSHYEQYF. The CDR3 nucleotides are TGTGCCAGCAGCTTAGATATGAGTCACTACGAGCAGTACTTC. The V and J genes are TRBV11-2 and TRBJ2-7, with D uncertain. Deletions cut 0 bases from V and 3 bases from J, with 9 bases between. Germline CDR1 reads SGHAT; CDR2 reads FQNNGV. This CDR3 has 14 residues.

The V call is TRBV5-1, the J call TRBJ2-3, with 7 bases matching TRBD2. CDR1 SGHRS and CDR2 YFSETQ come from the germline V gene. The CDR3 has 15 residues. V dropped 2 bases and J dropped 0; count of bases not matched to a gene: 3. CDR3 region: CASSFGGRSTDTQYF. In nucleotides, the CDR3 is TGCGCCAGCAGCTTCGGGGGGAGAAGCACAGATACGCAGTATTTT.

The rearrangement links TRBV11-1 to TRBJ2-3; D not resolved. This CDR3 has 13 residues. From germline, CDR1 is SGHAT and CDR2 FQDESV (reference sequence). Trimming stripped 2 bases from V and 4 bases from J, with 7 bases between. This CDR3 is CASSLRLADTQYF. CDR3 bases: TGTGCCAGCAGCTTACGTCTAGCAGATACGCAGTATTTT.

The CDR3 protein is CAWSVLTSGDYEQYF. The CDR3 bases are TGTGCCTGGAGTGTTCTGACTAGCGGAGACTACGAGCAGTACTTC. The chain has TRBV30 and TRBJ2-7; TRBD2 matches at 9 bases. The CDR3 is 15 residues long. V shed 0 bases, J shed 3 bases, and the junction held 6 bases outside the gene matches. Germline CDR1 is GTSNPN and CDR2 is SVGIG (reference sequence).

This clone appeared a single time. The rearrangement links TRBV11-3 to TRBJ2-1; 13 bases line up with TRBD2. The germline V gene encodes CDR1 SGHNT and CDR2 YENEEA. The CDR3 runs 17 residues. After removal of 4 bases from V and 0 bases from J, the junction contained 3 bases not matched to a gene. The CDR3 loop reads CASSSGLAGLSYNEQFF. For the CDR3, the DNA is TGTGCCAGCAGCTCGGGACTAGCGGGACTCTCCTACAATGAGCAGTTCTTC. The full variable domain, rest sourced from reference TRBV11-3 and TRBJ2-1, is EAGVVQSPRYKIIEKKQPVAFWCNPISGHNTLYWYLQNLGQGPELLIRYENEEAVDDSQLPKDRFSAERLKGVDSTLKIQPAELGDSAVYLCASSSGLAGLSYNEQFFGPGTRLTVL.

The J gene is TRBJ2-3, the V gene TRBV28; 8 bases agree with TRBD2. CDR3 length: 12 amino acids. Looked up from germline, CDR1 is MDHEN and CDR2 is SYDVKM. After removal of 10 bases from V and 0 bases from J, the junction contained 0 bases not matched to a gene. The DNA for the CDR3 is TGTGCCACTAGCGGGAGCACAGATACGCAGTATTTT. Its translation: CATSGSTDTQYF.

V is TRBV4-2 and J is TRBJ2-3; D is perhaps TRBD1 (6 bases). V lost 0 bases, J lost 2 bases, and 9 bases lay in between. Per germline, CDR1 LGHNA and CDR2 YNFKEQ. This CDR3 region has 15 residues. The CDR3 is CASSQDRGSTDTQYF. CDR3 bases: TGTGCCAGCAGCCAAGACAGGGGTTCCACAGATACGCAGTATTTT.

The gene calls are TRBV18 and TRBJ1-2; possibly TRBD1 for D (5 bases). Germline CDR1 KGHSH, CDR2 LQKENI. V shed 2 bases and J shed 8 bases, with 21 bases lying between them. CDR3 length equals 16 residues. CDR3 DNA: TGTGCCAGCTCACCATTTAGGGACGGACCTCCGAGGGGCTACACCTTC. Amino acid sequence: CASSPFRDGPPRGYTF.

The genes are TRBV4-3 and TRBJ2-3, with D hard to call. Trimming removed 0 bases from V and 6 bases from J, with 10 bases in between. CDR1 LGHNA and CDR2 YSLEER come from the germline V gene. The length of the CDR3 is 14 residues. The CDR3 sequence is CASSQDLVGDTQYF. CDR3 in DNA: TGCGCCAGCAGCCAAGATCTGGTGGGGGATACGCAGTATTTT.

The J gene is TRBJ2-1, the V gene TRBV5-1; 11 bases are shared with TRBD1. This CDR3 has 15 residues. V trimming: 7 bases; J trimming: 3 bases; junction bases outside the gene matches: 6. Germline CDR1 and CDR2: SGHRS and YFSETQ. The CDR3 is CASGPGTGGYNEQFF. The DNA of the CDR3 is TGCGCCAGCGGACCGGGGACAGGGGGCTACAATGAGCAGTTCTTC. The full variable domain, with the rest looked up from reference TRBV5-1 and TRBJ2-1, is KAGVTQTPRYLIKTRGQQVTLSCSPISGHRSVSWYQQTPGQGLQFLFEYFSETQRNKGNFPGRFSGRQFSNSRSEMNVSTLELGDSALYLCASGPGTGGYNEQFFGPGTRLTVL.

The V and J genes are TRBV7-8 and TRBJ2-2, with unresolved D. V lost 2 bases and J lost 4, with 5 bases in between. The CDR3 sequence is 13 residues long. Germline V gives CDR1 SGHVS, CDR2 FQNEAQ. CDR3 region: CASSLTPTGELFF. The CDR3 DNA is TGTGCCAGCAGCTTAACCCCCACCGGGGAGCTGTTTTTT.